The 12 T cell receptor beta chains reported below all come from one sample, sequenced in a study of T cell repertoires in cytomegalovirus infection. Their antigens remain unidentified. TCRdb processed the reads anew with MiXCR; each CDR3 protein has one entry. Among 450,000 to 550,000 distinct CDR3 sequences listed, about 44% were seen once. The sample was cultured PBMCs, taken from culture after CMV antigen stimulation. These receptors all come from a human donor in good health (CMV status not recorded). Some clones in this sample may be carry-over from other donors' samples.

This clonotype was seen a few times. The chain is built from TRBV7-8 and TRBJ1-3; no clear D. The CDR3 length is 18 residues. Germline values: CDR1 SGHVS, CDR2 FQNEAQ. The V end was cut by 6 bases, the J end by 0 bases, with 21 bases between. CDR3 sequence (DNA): TGTGCCAGCAGAAAAGACGTTGCAGAGAGACTCTCTGGAAACACCATATATTTT. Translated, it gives CASRKDVAERLSGNTIYF.

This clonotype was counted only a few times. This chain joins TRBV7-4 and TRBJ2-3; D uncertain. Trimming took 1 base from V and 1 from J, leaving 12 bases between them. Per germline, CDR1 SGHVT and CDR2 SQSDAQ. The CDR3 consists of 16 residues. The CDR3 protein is CASSLGQATGTDTQYF. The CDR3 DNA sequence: TGTGCCAGCAGCTTAGGCCAAGCGACTGGCACAGATACGCAGTATTTT.

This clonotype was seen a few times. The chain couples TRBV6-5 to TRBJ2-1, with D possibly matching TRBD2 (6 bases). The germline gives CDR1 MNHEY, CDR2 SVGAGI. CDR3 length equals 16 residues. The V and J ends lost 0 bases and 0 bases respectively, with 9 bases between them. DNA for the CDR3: TGTGCCAGCAGTTACTCGGCCGGGAGCTCCTACAATGAGCAGTTCTTC. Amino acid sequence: CASSYSAGSSYNEQFF.

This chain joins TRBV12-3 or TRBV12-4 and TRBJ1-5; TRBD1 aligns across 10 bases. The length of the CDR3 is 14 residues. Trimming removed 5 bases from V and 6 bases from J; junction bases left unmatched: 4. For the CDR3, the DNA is TGTGCCAGCAGTCGACAGGGGGCAGGTCAGCCCCAGCATTTT. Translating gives CASSRQGAGQPQHF.

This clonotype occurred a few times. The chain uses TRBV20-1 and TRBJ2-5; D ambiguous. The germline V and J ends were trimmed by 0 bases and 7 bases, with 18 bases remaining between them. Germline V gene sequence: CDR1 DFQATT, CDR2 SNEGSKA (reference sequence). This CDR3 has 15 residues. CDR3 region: CSARDATRVDGTQYF. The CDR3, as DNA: TGCAGTGCTAGAGACGCGACCCGAGTGGATGGGACCCAGTACTTC.

For the CDR3, the DNA is TGTGCCAGCAGCTTAAACTCCCCAGGGGAGTATTATGAAAAACTGTTTTTT. It codes for CASSLNSPGEYYEKLFF. The chain uses TRBV11-2 and TRBJ1-4; TRBD1 might be the D (6 bases). Per germline, CDR1 SGHAT and CDR2 FQNNGV. CDR3 length equals 17 residues. Trimming shortened V by 2 bases and J by 6 bases, and 19 bases separated the two germline ends.

CDR3 protein: CASSVASGYMNNEQFF. DNA for the CDR3: TGTGCCAGCAGCGTAGCCTCGGGGTATATGAACAATGAGCAGTTCTTC. This chain links TRBV9 with TRBJ2-1, with a tentative D call TRBD2 (5 bases). Germline lookup yields CDR1 SGDLS and CDR2 YYNGEE. The CDR3 has 16 residues. With 0 bases removed from V and 5 bases from J, the gap between germline ends came to 15 bases.

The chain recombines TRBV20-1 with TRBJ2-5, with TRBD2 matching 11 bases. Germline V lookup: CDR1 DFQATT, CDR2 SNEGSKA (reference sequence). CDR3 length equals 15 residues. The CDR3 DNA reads TGCAGCCAGGAGGTAGCGGGAGGGCCAGTGGGGACCCAGTACTTC. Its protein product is CSQEVAGGPVGTQYF.

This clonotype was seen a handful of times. The CDR3 protein is CASSVQTGLDSPLHF. CDR3 coding DNA: TGTGCCAGCAGTGTCCAGACAGGGTTGGATTCACCCCTCCACTTT. The chain is built from TRBV2 and TRBJ1-6, with TRBD1 matching 7 bases. CDR1 and CDR2 (germline): SNHLY, FYNNEI. The CDR3 covers 15 residues. Trimming at V came to 4 bases and at J to 8 bases, leaving 8 bases not matched to a gene.

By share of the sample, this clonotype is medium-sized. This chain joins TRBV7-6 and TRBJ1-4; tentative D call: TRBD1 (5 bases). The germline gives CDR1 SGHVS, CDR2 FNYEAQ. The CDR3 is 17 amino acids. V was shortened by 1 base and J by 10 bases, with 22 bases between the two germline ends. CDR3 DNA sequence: TGTGCCAGCAGCTTAGACCCCGCGGCGGAGGACCAGGGAAAACTGTTTTTT. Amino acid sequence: CASSLDPAAEDQGKLFF.

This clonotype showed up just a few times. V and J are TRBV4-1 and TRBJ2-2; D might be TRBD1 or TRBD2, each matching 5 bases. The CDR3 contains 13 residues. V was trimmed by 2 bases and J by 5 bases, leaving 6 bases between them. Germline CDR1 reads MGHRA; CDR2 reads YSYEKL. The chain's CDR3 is CASSQWGTGELFF. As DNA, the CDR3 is TGCGCCAGCAGCCAATGGGGGACCGGGGAGCTGTTTTTT.

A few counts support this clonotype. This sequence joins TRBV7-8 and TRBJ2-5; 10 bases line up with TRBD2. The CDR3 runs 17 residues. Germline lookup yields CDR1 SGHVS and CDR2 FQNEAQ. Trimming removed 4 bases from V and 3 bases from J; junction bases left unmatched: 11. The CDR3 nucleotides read TGTGCCAGCAGCTATCTAGCGGGGGCCAGCCCCGAAGAGACCCAGTACTTC. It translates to CASSYLAGASPEETQYF. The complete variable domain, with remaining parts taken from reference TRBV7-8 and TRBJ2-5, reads GAGVSQSPRYKVAKRGQDVALRCDPISGHVSLFWYQQALGQGPEFLTYFQNEAQLDKSGLPSDRFFAERPEGSVSTLKIQRTQQEDSAVYLCASSYLAGASPEETQYFGPGTRLLVL.